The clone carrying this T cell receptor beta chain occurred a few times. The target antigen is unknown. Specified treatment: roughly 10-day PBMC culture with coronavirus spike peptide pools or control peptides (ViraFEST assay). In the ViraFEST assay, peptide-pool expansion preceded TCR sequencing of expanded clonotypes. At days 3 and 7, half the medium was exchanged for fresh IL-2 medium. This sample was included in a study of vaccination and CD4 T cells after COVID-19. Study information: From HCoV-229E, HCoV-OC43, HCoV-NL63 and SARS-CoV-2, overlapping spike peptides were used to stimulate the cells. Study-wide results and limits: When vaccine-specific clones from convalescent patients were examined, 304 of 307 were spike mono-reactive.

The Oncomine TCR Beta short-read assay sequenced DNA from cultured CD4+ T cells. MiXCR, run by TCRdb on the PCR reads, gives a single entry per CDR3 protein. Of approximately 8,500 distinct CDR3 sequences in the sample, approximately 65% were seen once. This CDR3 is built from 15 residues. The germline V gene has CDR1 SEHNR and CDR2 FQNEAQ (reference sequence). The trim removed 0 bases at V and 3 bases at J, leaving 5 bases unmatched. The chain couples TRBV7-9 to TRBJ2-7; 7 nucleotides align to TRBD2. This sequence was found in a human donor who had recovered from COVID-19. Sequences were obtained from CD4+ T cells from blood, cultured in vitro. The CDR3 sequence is CASSLARGNNYEQYF. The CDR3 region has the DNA TGTGCCAGCAGCTTAGCGCGGGGGAACAACTACGAGCAGTACTTC.